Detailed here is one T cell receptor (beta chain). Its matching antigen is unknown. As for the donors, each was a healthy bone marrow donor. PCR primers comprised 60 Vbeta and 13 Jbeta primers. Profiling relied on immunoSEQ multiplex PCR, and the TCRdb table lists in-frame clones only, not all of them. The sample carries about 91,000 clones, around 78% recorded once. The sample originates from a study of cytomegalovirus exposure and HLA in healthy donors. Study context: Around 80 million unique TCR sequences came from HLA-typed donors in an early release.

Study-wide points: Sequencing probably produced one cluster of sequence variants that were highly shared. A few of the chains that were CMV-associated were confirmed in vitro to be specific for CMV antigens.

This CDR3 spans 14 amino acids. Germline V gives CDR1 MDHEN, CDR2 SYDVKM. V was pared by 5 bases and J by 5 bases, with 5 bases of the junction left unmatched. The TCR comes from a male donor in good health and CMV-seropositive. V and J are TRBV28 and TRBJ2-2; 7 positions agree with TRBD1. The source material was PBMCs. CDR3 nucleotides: TGTGCCAGCAGTCACCGACAGGGAACCGGGGAGCTGTTTTTT. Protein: CASSHRQGTGELFF.